A single sample is the source of the 9 T cell receptor beta chains below, sequenced in a study of blood T cell repertoires in COVID-19. Sequencing was performed with immunoSEQ multiplex PCR; in TCRdb, only in-frame clones are kept and a portion is missing. The sample contains more than 95,000 clones, approximately 85% of which appear only once. Sequenced sample: peripheral blood. These TCRs come from a woman at least 80 years old with COVID-19, enrolled during active disease.

This chain links TRBV18 with TRBJ2-7; 8 bases align to TRBD2. The CDR3 sequence is 15 residues long. V shed 2 bases and J 1 base; nucleotides not matched to a gene: 4. Germline CDR1 and CDR2: KGHSH and LQKENI. This chain's CDR3 is CASSPLGTRSYEQYF. CDR3 DNA: TGTGCCAGCTCACCATTAGGGACTAGGTCCTACGAGCAGTACTTC.

This chain uses TRBV7-9 with TRBJ2-1; no reliable D call. The CDR3 covers 11 residues. CDR1 is SEHNR, CDR2 FQNEAQ, per germline (reference sequence). V was clipped by 5 bases and J by 8 bases, with 7 bases between them. The CDR3: CASSLFDEQFF. CDR3 in DNA: TGTGCCAGCAGCCTGTTCGATGAGCAGTTCTTC.

V is TRBV29-1 and J is TRBJ1-2; TRBD1 agrees at 7 bases. The CDR3 length is 13 residues. After removal of 5 bases from V and 8 bases from J, the junction contained 11 bases not matched to a gene. The germline CDR1 and CDR2 sequences are SQVTM and ANQGSEA. The CDR3 sequence is CSVLRGQVSGYTF. The CDR3 region has the DNA TGCAGCGTTTTGAGAGGACAGGTCAGCGGCTACACCTTC.

The J gene is TRBJ2-1, the V gene TRBV21-1; TRBD2 is taken as the D call from the table, unchecked against the DNA. TRBV21-1 counts as a pseudogene. The CDR3 has 17 residues. The CDR3 sequence is CASSKVIRTSCCNEQFF. CDR3 coding DNA: TGTGCCAGCAGCAAAGTAATCAGGACTAGCTGTTGCAATGAGCAGTTCTTC.

The chain carries TRBV4-3 and TRBJ1-2; D unresolved. V was pared by 0 bases and J by 0 bases, with 8 bases between. CDR3 size: 15 residues. Germline loops: CDR1 LGHNA, CDR2 YSLEER. Written as DNA, the CDR3 is TGCGCCAGCAGCCAAGACCCTAGATCTAACTATGGCTACACCTTC. Translated: CASSQDPRSNYGYTF.

The chain carries TRBV19 and TRBJ1-5, with TRBD1 as a possible D gene (6 bases). CDR1 LNHDA and CDR2 SQIVND come from the germline V gene (reference sequence). V was clipped by 5 bases and J by 4 bases, with 15 bases between them. The CDR3 consists of 15 residues. The CDR3 is CASSASIRGNQPQHF. Written as DNA, the CDR3 is TGTGCCAGTAGTGCCTCAATCAGGGGAAATCAGCCCCAGCATTTT. Full variable domain (outside the CDR3, taken from reference TRBV19 and TRBJ1-5): DGGITQSPKYLFRKEGQNVTLSCEQNLNHDAMYWYRQDPGQGLRLIYYSQIVNDFQKGDIAEGYSVSREKKESFPLTVTSAQKNPTAFYLCASSASIRGNQPQHFGDGTRLSIL.

The chain couples TRBV15 to TRBJ2-1, with D hard to call. Germline values: CDR1 LNHNV, CDR2 YYDKDF (reference sequence). V was clipped by 0 bases and J by 9 bases, with 6 bases between them. The CDR3 totals 12 residues. The CDR3 region has the DNA TGTGCCACCAGCAGAGATAGAATTGAGCAGTTCTTC. It codes for CATSRDRIEQFF.

The J gene is TRBJ1-6, the V gene TRBV28, with a possible D match to TRBD1 (5 bases). Trimming pared 4 bases from V and 0 bases from J, leaving 10 bases between. CDR3 length: 16 residues. Looked up from germline, CDR1 is MDHEN and CDR2 is SYDVKM. This chain's CDR3 is CASSYRFSSYNSPLHF. CDR3 in DNA: TGTGCCAGCAGTTACAGGTTTAGCTCCTATAATTCACCCCTCCACTTT.

The chain is built from TRBV4-3 and TRBJ2-2; TRBD2 is a possible D gene (6 bases). V was trimmed by 0 bases and J by 2 bases, leaving 10 bases between them. Per the germline V gene, CDR1 is LGHNA and CDR2 is YSLEER. There are 16 residues in the CDR3. The CDR3, as DNA: TGCGCCAGCAGCCAAGAAACTAGCCCAAACACCGGGGAGCTGTTTTTT. It encodes CASSQETSPNTGELFF.